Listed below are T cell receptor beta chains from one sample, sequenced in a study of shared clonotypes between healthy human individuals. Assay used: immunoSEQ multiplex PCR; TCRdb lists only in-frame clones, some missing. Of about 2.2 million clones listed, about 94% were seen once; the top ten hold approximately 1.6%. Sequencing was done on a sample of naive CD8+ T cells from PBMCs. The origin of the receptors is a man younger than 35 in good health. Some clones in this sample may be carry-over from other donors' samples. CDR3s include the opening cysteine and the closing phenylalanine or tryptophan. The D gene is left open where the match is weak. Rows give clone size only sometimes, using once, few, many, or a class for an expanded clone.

CASRQGQTYEQYF,TGTGCCAGCAGGCAGGGACAGACCTACGAGCAGTACTTC,TRBJ2-7,TRBV28,TRBD1,once
CASSLTGVGTEAFF,TGTGCCAGCAGTCTCACAGGGGTCGGTACTGAAGCTTTCTTT,TRBJ1-1,TRBV27,TRBD1,once
CASRRSTGGNTEAFF,TGTGCCAGCAGGAGATCGACAGGGGGCAACACTGAAGCTTTCTTT,TRBJ1-1,TRBV6-1,TRBD1,.
CASSQEGTFPYEQYF,TGTGCCAGCAGCCAAGAAGGGACTTTCCCGTACGAGCAGTACTTC,TRBJ2-7,TRBV4-2,.,.
CASSPGAGMGYEKLFF,TGTGCCAGCAGTCCGGGTGCGGGTATGGGTTATGAAAAACTGTTTTTT,TRBJ1-4,TRBV27,.,.
CASSQGYTISREQYF,TGCGCCAGCAGCCAAGGATACACGATATCTCGGGAGCAGTACTTC,TRBJ2-7,TRBV4-1,.,.
CASSLEDKWETQYF,TGTGCCAGCAGCTTGGAGGACAAATGGGAGACCCAGTACTTC,TRBJ2-5,TRBV5-6,.,.
CASRIDPVRGTDTQYF,TGTGCCAGCAGGATAGACCCCGTCAGGGGCACAGATACGCAGTATTTT,TRBJ2-3,TRBV2,.,.
CASVTERRQGVLNTEAFF,TGTGCTAGCGTTACTGAGAGAAGACAGGGGGTATTGAACACTGAAGCTTTCTTT,TRBJ1-1,TRBV12-5,TRBD1,.
CAISSFQGTSVYEQYF,TGTGCCATCAGCTCATTCCAGGGGACTAGCGTTTACGAGCAGTACTTC,TRBJ2-7,TRBV10-3,TRBD2,.
CASSTGYEQFF,TGCGCCAGCAGCACCGGTTATGAGCAGTTCTTC,TRBJ2-1,TRBV5-1,.,once
CASTLLRNEIGGYTF,TGTGCCAGCACCCTTCTACGGAACGAAATTGGTGGCTACACCTTC,TRBJ1-2,TRBV28,.,.
CASSLLAPLLREHYEQYF,TGTGCCAGCAGCTTGTTGGCCCCCCTTTTACGGGAGCACTACGAGCAGTACTTC,TRBJ2-7,TRBV5-5,.,.
CASSLQGGYTGELFF,TGTGCCAGCAGTTTACAGGGGGGGTACACCGGGGAGCTGTTTTTT,TRBJ2-2,TRBV27,.,few
CASRGTDRGRTDTQYF,TGTGCCAGCAGGGGGACAGATAGGGGCCGCACAGATACGCAGTATTTT,TRBJ2-3,TRBV7-9,TRBD1,.
CASSPPEGPPGEQFF,TGTGCCAGCTCACCACCGGAGGGCCCACCGGGTGAGCAGTTCTTC,TRBJ2-1,TRBV18,.,.
CASSLGRDRGYFGEQFF,TGTGCCAGCAGTTTGGGCCGGGACAGGGGATATTTTGGTGAGCAGTTCTTC,TRBJ2-1,TRBV27,TRBD1,.
CASSRQGQLYEQYF,TGTGCCAGCAGCCGCCAAGGGCAACTCTACGAGCAGTACTTC,TRBJ2-7,TRBV7-9,.,.
CASSLGQGDEKLFF,TGTGCCAGCAGCTTGGGACAGGGAGACGAAAAACTGTTTTTT,TRBJ1-4,TRBV5-6,TRBD1,.
CASSYPLGDTQYF,TGTGCCAGCAGTTACCCGTTAGGAGATACGCAGTATTTT,TRBJ2-3,TRBV6-5,.,.
CASSFGEGRRGEQFF,TGTGCCAGCAGCTTCGGCGAGGGACGGAGGGGTGAGCAGTTCTTC,TRBJ2-1,TRBV7-9,.,.
CASGLGAPSYNEQFF,TGTGCCAGCGGATTAGGAGCCCCCTCCTACAATGAGCAGTTCTTC,TRBJ2-1,TRBV27,.,.
CASSAPGFDHEQYF,TGTGCCAGCAGCGCACCAGGGTTCGACCACGAGCAGTACTTC,TRBJ2-7,TRBV7-9,.,.
CASSYSGGLGRYEQYF,TGTGCCAGCAGTTACTCGGGTGGCCTAGGGCGCTACGAGCAGTACTTC,TRBJ2-7,TRBV6-5,.,.
CASSASGQPYDEQYF,TGTGCCAGCAGCGCCTCGGGACAGCCCTACGATGAGCAGTACTTC,TRBJ2-7,TRBV9,TRBD1,few
CASSPRLAGDEELFF,TGTGCCAGCAGTCCTAGACTAGCGGGAGACGAGGAGCTGTTTTTT,TRBJ2-2,TRBV27,TRBD2,.
CASSYSIGLNSYEQYF,TGTGCCAGCAGTTACTCGATAGGGCTCAACTCCTACGAGCAGTACTTC,TRBJ2-7,TRBV6-5,.,.
CASSLAKNTEAFF,TGTGCCAGCAGTTTAGCAAAGAACACTGAAGCTTTCTTT,TRBJ1-1,TRBV27,.,.
CASSGPTSGGLNEWEQFF,TGTGCCAGCAGTGGACCGACTAGCGGAGGACTTAATGAGTGGGAGCAGTTCTTC,TRBJ2-1,TRBV6-1,TRBD2,.
CASNFLRADEQFF,TGTGCCAGCAACTTCCTACGGGCGGATGAGCAGTTCTTC,TRBJ2-1,TRBV13,.,.
CSVEGGRSYGYTF,TGCAGCGTAGAGGGGGGACGAAGCTATGGCTACACCTTC,TRBJ1-2,TRBV29-1,.,.
CASSLTGGNTIYF,TGCGCCAGCAGCTTGACGGGAGGAAACACCATATATTTT,TRBJ1-3,TRBV5-1,.,few
CASSLVGPYEQYF,TGTGCCAGCAGCTTAGTAGGCCCCTACGAGCAGTACTTC,TRBJ2-7,TRBV7-9,.,.
CATSRDGYGLAGGTGELFF,TGTGCCACCAGCAGAGATGGGTATGGGCTAGCGGGAGGAACCGGGGAGCTGTTTTTT,TRBJ2-2,TRBV15,TRBD2,.
CASSRSPGELFF,TGTGCCAGCTCCCGTTCTCCCGGGGAGCTGTTTTTT,TRBJ2-2,TRBV18,.,.
CASRAGQWNTGELFF,TGTGCCAGCAGGGCGGGTCAATGGAACACCGGGGAGCTGTTTTTT,TRBJ2-2,TRBV28,.,.
CASSSSGQGQDYGYTF,TGTGCCAGCAGTTCATCGGGACAGGGCCAAGACTATGGCTACACCTTC,TRBJ1-2,TRBV27,TRBD1,.
CSVEAIGYEQYF,TGCAGCGTTGAGGCCATCGGCTACGAGCAGTACTTC,TRBJ2-7,TRBV29-1,.,.
CASSLDPGQSNGYTF,TGCGCCAGCAGCTTGGACCCGGGACAATCCAATGGCTACACCTTC,TRBJ1-2,TRBV5-1,.,.
CASRPDTGRNTIYF,TGTGCCAGCAGGCCTGATACAGGGCGTAACACCATATATTTT,TRBJ1-3,TRBV7-9,.,.
CASSSRDVQETQYF,TGTGCCAGCAGCTCCCGGGACGTCCAAGAGACCCAGTACTTC,TRBJ2-5,TRBV5-6,.,.
CASSFGGTDYGYTF,TGTGCCAGCAGTTTCGGGGGGACCGACTATGGCTACACCTTC,TRBJ1-2,TRBV5-6,.,.
CATSEGDNQPQHF,TGTGCCACCAGCGAAGGGGACAATCAGCCCCAGCATTTT,TRBJ1-5,TRBV15,.,.
CASSFVRWETQYF,TGTGCCAGCAGTTTCGTCAGGTGGGAGACCCAGTACTTC,TRBJ2-5,TRBV28,.,.
CASRLQGGKTGELFF,TGTGCCAGCAGGCTACAGGGTGGGAAGACCGGGGAGCTGTTTTTT,TRBJ2-2,TRBV28,.,once
CASSAGGWTDTQYF,TGTGCCAGCAGTGCGGGGGGGTGGACAGATACGCAGTATTTT,TRBJ2-3,TRBV25-1,TRBD2,.
CASSDRFSYEQYF,TGTGCCAGCAGCGACAGATTCTCCTACGAGCAGTACTTC,TRBJ2-7,TRBV27,.,.
CASSTLRDEQFF,TGTGCCAGTAGTACCTTGCGCGACGAGCAGTTCTTC,TRBJ2-1,TRBV19,.,.
CASSAPLLSPQYF,TGTGCCAGCAGTGCGCCCCTCCTTTCGCCGCAGTATTTT,TRBJ2-3,TRBV27,.,.
CASREGRSSGNTIYF,TGTGCCAGCCGTGAAGGGCGGAGCTCTGGAAACACCATATATTTT,TRBJ1-3,TRBV7-6,.,.